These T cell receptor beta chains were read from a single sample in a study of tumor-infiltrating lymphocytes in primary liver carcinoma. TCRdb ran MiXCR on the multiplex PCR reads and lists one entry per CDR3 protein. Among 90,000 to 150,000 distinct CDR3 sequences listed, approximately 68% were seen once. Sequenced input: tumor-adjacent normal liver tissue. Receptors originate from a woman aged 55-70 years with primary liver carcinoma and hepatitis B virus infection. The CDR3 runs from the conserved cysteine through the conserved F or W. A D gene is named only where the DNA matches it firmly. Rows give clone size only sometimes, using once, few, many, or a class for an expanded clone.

TGTGCCAGCAGTTCAGAGATGGGCGGGGAGCTGTTCTTT,CASSSEMGGELFF,13,.,.,TRBV12-3/TRBV12-4,TRBJ2-2
TGTGCCAGCAGCAACGGACTAACAGGAGGGCCAGTGAAAGAGACCCAGCACTTC,CASSNGLTGGPVKETQHF,18,.,.,TRBV11-1,TRBJ2-5
TGTGCCAGCAGCTTAAATGGAGGGTACAGCGGGGAGCTGTTTTTT,CASSLNGGYSGELFF,15,.,few,TRBV7-3,TRBJ2-2
TGCAGCGTTGAAGATCCTTGGGGGAGAGGAGCCAACGTCCTGACTTTC,CSVEDPWGRGANVLTF,16,.,once,TRBV29-1,TRBJ2-6
TGTGTCAGCAGGCCAACTACGGGACTAGCGGCTAACTACAATGAGCAGTTCTTC,CVSRPTTGLAANYNEQFF,18,TRBD2,.,TRBV28,TRBJ2-1
TGTGCCAGCACACCAGGACAGGGAGACGCCAATCAGCTCCAGCATTTT,CASTPGQGDANQLQHF,16,TRBD1,once,TRBV6-6,TRBJ1-5
TGTGCCAGCAGCTTAGGAGGGTTTGGTATTGGGGGCACTGAAGCTTTCTTT,CASSLGGFGIGGTEAFF,17,.,many,TRBV13,TRBJ1-1
TGCGCCGGCAGCTTGGATAGGGCCACTGGAGCTTTCTTT,CAGSLDRATGAFF,13,.,.,TRBV5-1,TRBJ1-1
TGTGCCAGCTCACCCGACAGGGAGCGCAATCAGCCCCAGCATTTT,CASSPDRERNQPQHF,15,TRBD1,.,TRBV18,TRBJ1-5
TGTGCCTGGAGTCTGGGGCCTGGGGATTACAATGAGCAGTTCTTC,CAWSLGPGDYNEQFF,15,.,many,TRBV30,TRBJ2-1
TGTGCCAGCAGCTTAGATGTTTGGGCGGTTAGGGAGCTGTATTTT,CASSLDVWAVRELYF,15,.,.,TRBV11-2,TRBJ2-2
TGTACAAGCAGCTTAGAAAGGTCTAGCAGCTCCTACCAGCAGGACTTC,CTSSLERSSSSYQQDF,16,.,.,TRBV11-2,TRBJ2-7
TGTGCCAGCAGCTTAGATTGGAGGGACGAGCAGTACTTC,CASSLDWRDEQYF,13,.,many,TRBV11-2,TRBJ2-7
TGTGCCAGCAGCCCTCGACTAGCGGGCTCAGATACGCATTATTTT,CASSPRLAGSDTHYF,15,TRBD2,.,TRBV11-2,TRBJ2-3
TGTACCAGCAACTTAGAGCCGGGTTCACACCTCCACTTT,CTSNLEPGSHLHF,13,.,.,TRBV11-2,TRBJ1-6
TGCAGCGCAAAGGCGAGAGACACTCTAAACAATGAGCAGTTCTTC,CSAKARDTLNNEQFF,15,.,.,TRBV29-1,TRBJ2-1
TGCGCCAGCAACTGGGGGACACGCTATGGCTACACCTTC,CASNWGTRYGYTF,13,.,.,TRBV5-1,TRBJ1-2
TGTACCAGCAGAAGGACAGGGTCGACCAATCAGCCCCAGCATTTT,CTSRRTGSTNQPQHF,15,TRBD1,.,TRBV6-2/TRBV6-3,TRBJ1-5
TGTGCCAGCAGCAAAGAAAGAAGTAGGGGACTAGCGGGAGGAAACCTTCTCTACGAGCAGTACTTC,CASSKERSRGLAGGNLLYEQYF,22,.,few,TRBV21-1,TRBJ2-7
TGTGCCAGCAGTGCACAGGGGGGGTTTCAGCCCCAGCATTTT,CASSAQGGFQPQHF,14,TRBD1,many,TRBV28,TRBJ1-5
TGTGCCAGCAGCAGGGGGCGAGGAGAGACCCGGTATTTC,CASSRGRGETRYF,13,TRBD1,.,TRBV6-5,TRBJ2-5
TGCGTCAGCAGCCAAGTCCCGGGCGATTCCGGAAACACCATATATTTC,CVSSQVPGDSGNTIYF,16,.,.,TRBV4-1,TRBJ1-3
TGCGCCAGCGCCAGAATGGCCTCCTATGAGCAGTACTTC,CASARMASYEQYF,13,.,once,TRBV4-1,TRBJ2-7
TGTGCCAACAGCTCCAAAGTGAATGAGCAGTTCTTC,CANSSKVNEQFF,12,.,.,TRBV11-1,TRBJ2-1
TGTGCCAGCAGTGACCTGAGACAGGGGTCCTACGAGCAGTACTTC,CASSDLRQGSYEQYF,15,TRBD1,many,TRBV6-1,TRBJ2-7
TGTGCCAGCAGCCAAGTAGGGGGTGCTTCCTATGACTACACCTTC,CASSQVGGASYDYTF,15,.,.,TRBV4-2,TRBJ1-2
TGTGCCAGCAGTTCCAGGACTAGCGGGAACTCCTACGAGCAGTACTTC,CASSSRTSGNSYEQYF,16,TRBD2,many,TRBV28,TRBJ2-7
TGTGCAAGCAGTTCAGACCGGGGAGCGTACGAGCAGTACTTC,CASSSDRGAYEQYF,14,.,.,TRBV12-3/TRBV12-4,TRBJ2-7
TGCGCCAGCAGCCACACCTGGACATGGTACAAGCAGTACTTC,CASSHTWTWYKQYF,14,.,.,TRBV4-1,TRBJ2-7
TGTGCCAGCAGCCAAGATAGGAAAGATACGCAGTATTTT,CASSQDRKDTQYF,13,.,many,TRBV4-2,TRBJ2-3
TGTGCCAGTAGTCAAACATCGCCAAGATATGGCTACACCTTC,CASSQTSPRYGYTF,14,.,few,TRBV19,TRBJ1-2
TGTGCCAGCTCCCAAGGACCAGAAGGGGAGCTGTTTTTT,CASSQGPEGELFF,13,.,.,TRBV18,TRBJ2-2
TGTGCCAGCAGTTATCTCCTGAACACTGAAGCTTTCTTT,CASSYLLNTEAFF,13,.,.,TRBV6-5,TRBJ1-1
TGTGATAGCGGTGACCCTTTATCGCGATCGTACGAGCAGTACTTC,CDSGDPLSRSYEQYF,15,.,once,TRBV6-2/TRBV6-3,TRBJ2-7
TGCGCCAGCATCCGTGACTATTACAATGAGCAATTCTTC,CASIRDYYNEQFF,13,.,.,TRBV4-1,TRBJ2-1
TGTGCCAGCATCTTAAGGGAACGTGCTGGAGAGTCTCACTTT,CASILRERAGESHF,14,.,.,TRBV11-1,TRBJ2-3
TGTACCAGCAGTTACAGGGGCAGGGTGGATGAGGCCAACGTCCTGACTTTC,CTSSYRGRVDEANVLTF,17,TRBD1,.,TRBV6-5,TRBJ2-6
TGCGCCAGCAGCTTGGATGGACAGGGGGACTATGGCTACACCTTC,CASSLDGQGDYGYTF,15,TRBD1,.,TRBV5-1,TRBJ1-2
TGTGCCAGCAGCTTCGGGACAGACTACGAGCAGTACTTC,CASSFGTDYEQYF,13,TRBD1,few,TRBV7-3,TRBJ2-7
TGCGGCGTTGTGGACGGGATAGGGTATGGCTACACCTTC,CGVVDGIGYGYTF,13,.,.,TRBV29-1,TRBJ1-2
TGTGTCAGCAGTCCGGACAGGGCCGGTTTTCAGCACCAGCATTTT,CVSSPDRAGFQHQHF,15,TRBD1,.,TRBV6-6,TRBJ1-5
TGTGCCAGCAGTTTTCGGTCTGTGGTCGAGCAGTACTTC,CASSFRSVVEQYF,13,.,.,TRBV11-2,TRBJ2-7
TGTGCCACCAGTGATTGGGACTCCACCGTGCAGTTCTTC,CATSDWDSTVQFF,13,.,.,TRBV24-1,TRBJ2-1
TGTGCCAGCAGTTCTGGACTAGCGGTCACAGGGGAACCGTTTTTT,CASSSGLAVTGEPFF,15,TRBD2,.,TRBV12-3/TRBV12-4,TRBJ2-2
TGTGCCAGCAGTGATCGTGAAGCTTTCTTT,CASSDREAFF,10,.,few,TRBV28,TRBJ1-1
TGTGCCAGCAGTTCGGGCCCAGCGGATACGCAGTATTTT,CASSSGPADTQYF,13,.,many,TRBV28,TRBJ2-3
TGTGCCAGCAGCCAAGGGAAGGGCACGCAGTATTTT,CASSQGKGTQYF,12,.,many,TRBV7-8,TRBJ2-3
TGTGCCAGCAACCAAGGACGGACTAGCGGGACTCTAGAGACCCAGTACTTC,CASNQGRTSGTLETQYF,17,TRBD2,.,TRBV4-2,TRBJ2-5
TGTGCCAGCAGCAGAGGTGCATACTCCTACGAGCAGAACTTC,CASSRGAYSYEQNF,14,.,.,TRBV11-2,TRBJ2-7
.,CSVAHGTDSTDTHYF,15,.,.,TRBV29-1,TRBJ2-3
TGTGCCAGCGGCGCCTTTCGGACAGACACCGAGGAGCTGTTTTTT,CASGAFRTDTEELFF,15,.,.,TRBV4-2,TRBJ2-2